What follows are 20 T cell receptor beta chains derived from one specimen sequenced in a study of blood T cell repertoires in COVID-19. Measured with immunoSEQ multiplex PCR; TCRdb has only the in-frame clones, and not every one. This table holds about 480,000 clones, roughly 88% found once. The specimen sequenced was PBMCs or T cells enriched from blood (not recorded which). The receptors were sampled from a woman in her 40s who had recovered from COVID-19.

CDR3 DNA: TGTGCCAGCAGCCAAGACGTCCGCACAGATACGCAGTATTTT. It specifies CASSQDVRTDTQYF. The chain joins TRBV4-2 to TRBJ2-3, with D hard to call. Between the trimmed V and J ends, which lost 0 bases and 1 base, there was a span of 5 bases. The germline gives CDR1 LGHNA, CDR2 YNFKEQ. The CDR3 totals 14 residues.

The chain has TRBV19 and TRBJ1-1; the D is unclear. Germline V gene lookup returns CDR1 LNHDA and CDR2 SQIVND (reference sequence). V lost 1 base, J lost 0 bases, and 9 bases lay in between. The CDR3 length is 15 residues. The CDR3 here is CASSIGYRLNTEAFF. For the CDR3, the DNA is TGTGCCAGTAGTATAGGTTACAGATTGAACACTGAAGCTTTCTTT.

The J gene is TRBJ1-2, the V gene TRBV4-1, with 8 bases that match TRBD1. The germline gives CDR1 MGHRA, CDR2 YSYEKL. Losses at the gene ends were 2 bases for V and 3 bases for J; bases not matched to a gene: 8. The CDR3 runs 16 residues. The CDR3 sequence is CASSQKPSTGDYGYTF. CDR3 in DNA: TGCGCCAGCAGCCAAAAGCCCTCGACAGGGGACTATGGCTACACCTTC.

This chain uses TRBV5-5 with TRBJ1-5; 7 positions match TRBD1. Germline V gene sequence: CDR1 SGHKS, CDR2 YYEKEE (reference sequence). The ends lost 0 bases at V and 0 bases at J; junction bases unmatched: 6. The CDR3 has 17 residues. CDR3 coding DNA: TGTGCCAGCAGCTTGGACAGGGGCCCCTATAGCAATCAGCCCCAGCATTTT. Residues: CASSLDRGPYSNQPQHF.

This chain links TRBV5-4 with TRBJ2-1; 9 bases line up with TRBD2. The CDR3 totals 15 residues. Germline CDR1 SGHNT, CDR2 YYREEE (reference sequence). V trimming: 1 base; J trimming: 6 bases; junction bases outside the gene matches: 5. The CDR3 region has the DNA TGTGCCAGCAGCTTGCAGCTAGCGGGAAGCAATGAGCAGTTCTTC. Encoded protein: CASSLQLAGSNEQFF.

The chain carries TRBV6-6 and TRBJ1-3; D is uncertain. V was cut by 5 bases and J by 4 bases, with 12 bases left in between. From germline, CDR1 is MNHNY and CDR2 SVGAGI (reference sequence). The CDR3 totals 14 residues. This CDR3 is CASSTRAEGNTIYF. CDR3 DNA sequence: TGTGCCAGCAGTACGAGGGCAGAAGGAAACACCATATATTTT.

The chain uses TRBV3-1 (or the pseudogene TRBV3-2) and TRBJ2-1; 11 nucleotides line up with TRBD2. The CDR3 spans 17 residues. From germline, CDR1 is LGHDT and CDR2 YNNKEL (reference sequence). Trimming removed 2 bases from V and 9 bases from J; junction bases left unmatched: 12. In DNA form, the CDR3 reads TGTGCCAGCAGCCAAAATCTAGCGGGAGGATCAAGGGCTGAGCAGTTCTTC. Translation gives CASSQNLAGGSRAEQFF.

The chain uses TRBV6-5 and TRBJ2-5; D unclear. Germline assignment: CDR1 MNHEY and CDR2 SVGAGI. With 7 bases removed from V and 3 bases from J, the gap between germline ends came to 15 bases. CDR3 length equals 14 residues. The CDR3 loop reads CASKVFIEEETQYF. The CDR3 region has the DNA TGTGCCAGCAAGGTTTTTATCGAGGAAGAGACCCAGTACTTC.

The rearrangement uses TRBV25-1 and TRBJ2-7; 9 bases match TRBD1. The CDR3 loop spans 16 amino acids. Germline values: CDR1 MGHDK, CDR2 SYGVNS. V was clipped by 1 base and J by 2 bases; unmatched bases: 6. The CDR3 sequence is CASSESGTGIPYEQYF. The DNA for the CDR3 is TGTGCCAGCAGTGAATCGGGGACAGGGATCCCCTACGAGCAGTACTTC.

CDR3 in DNA: TGTGCCAGCTCACTGAGCTCCTATAATTCACCCCTCCACTTT. This translates into CASSLSSYNSPLHF. The chain employs TRBV18 and TRBJ1-6, with D uncertain. Germline V gene sequence: CDR1 KGHSH, CDR2 LQKENI. Trimming pared 4 bases from V and 0 bases from J, leaving 4 bases between. This CDR3 spans 14 amino acids.

The chain carries TRBV7-2 and TRBJ2-2, with 7 bases aligning to TRBD1. Germline V gene sequence: CDR1 SGHTA, CDR2 FQGNSA. The CDR3 covers 16 residues. The V and J ends lost 5 bases and 1 base, in that order; junction bases with no gene match: 7. This chain's CDR3 is CASSPMDRKNTGELFF. CDR3 nucleotides: TGTGCCAGCAGCCCGATGGACAGGAAGAACACCGGGGAGCTGTTTTTT.

The gene calls are TRBV29-1 and TRBJ2-3; 8 nucleotides agree with TRBD1. Germline V gives CDR1 SQVTM, CDR2 ANQGSEA. Trimming cost V 3 bases and J 4 bases; bases outside gene matches: 15. The CDR3 loop spans 17 amino acids. Written as DNA, the CDR3 is TGCAGCGTTGAGGGGCCGGCAGGGGGCTCACTCGCAGATACGCAGTATTTT. Protein: CSVEGPAGGSLADTQYF.

The chain joins TRBV5-1 to TRBJ2-5; perhaps TRBD1 as D (6 bases). The V gene lost 0 bases and the J gene lost 3 bases, with 9 bases spanning the gap. The length of the CDR3 is 14 residues. Germline V CDR1 and CDR2: SGHRS, YFSETQ. CDR3 in amino acids: CASSLGTAKETQYF. The CDR3 nucleotides read TGCGCCAGCAGCTTGGGGACAGCCAAAGAGACCCAGTACTTC.

V and J are TRBV5-1 and TRBJ2-3; 8 bases map to TRBD1. With 2 bases clipped from V and 5 bases from J, the junction kept 1 base outside the gene matches. Per the germline V gene, CDR1 is SGHRS and CDR2 is YFSETQ. This CDR3 spans 13 amino acids. The CDR3 DNA reads TGCGCCAGCAGCTTACAGGGGGAAGATACGCAGTATTTT. Encoded protein: CASSLQGEDTQYF. The full variable domain, completed using reference TRBV5-1 and TRBJ2-3, is KAGVTQTPRYLIKTRGQQVTLSCSPISGHRSVSWYQQTPGQGLQFLFEYFSETQRNKGNFPGRFSGRQFSNSRSEMNVSTLELGDSALYLCASSLQGEDTQYFGPGTRLTVL.

The chain is built from TRBV7-9 and TRBJ1-3; TRBD1 agrees at 10 bases. This CDR3 contains 15 residues. CDR1 and CDR2 from the germline V gene are SEHNR and FQNEAQ (reference sequence). With 5 bases clipped from V and 3 bases from J, the junction kept 4 bases outside the gene matches. CDR3 nucleotide sequence: TGTGCCAGCAGCAGACAGGGGGCGCTTGGAAACACCATATATTTT. Protein: CASSRQGALGNTIYF.

The CDR3 sequence is CATSSPGTGNEKLFF. For the CDR3, the DNA is TGTGCCACCAGCAGCCCCGGGACAGGGAACGAAAAACTGTTTTTT. The V gene is TRBV15, the J gene TRBJ1-4, with 9 bases identical to TRBD1. The germline gives CDR1 LNHNV, CDR2 YYDKDF (reference sequence). V lost 3 bases, J lost 8 bases, and 7 bases stayed unmatched. The CDR3 contains 15 residues.

V usage is TRBV19 and J usage is TRBJ1-5; 9 nucleotides align to TRBD1. Germline V gene sequence: CDR1 LNHDA, CDR2 SQIVND (reference sequence). The J segment lost 3 bases and the V segment lost 3 bases, leaving 3 bases of the junction unmatched. The CDR3 length is 15 residues. CDR3 DNA: TGTGCCAGTAGTATGACAGGGGGTTTCAATCAGCCCCAGCATTTT. This sequence encodes CASSMTGGFNQPQHF.

This sequence joins TRBV6-5 and TRBJ2-7; the D gene is possibly TRBD2 (6 bases). The CDR3 is made up of 13 amino acids. V shed 5 bases and J shed 3 bases, with 11 bases lying between them. From germline, CDR1 is MNHEY and CDR2 SVGAGI. CDR3 residues: CASSRDSLYEQYF. CDR3 nucleotides: TGTGCCAGCAGTCGGGACTCCCTCTACGAGCAGTACTTC.

Comment on this clone: This CDR3 is also generated by other DNA sequences in the sample. The V and J genes are TRBV12-3 or TRBV12-4 and TRBJ2-7, with TRBD2 as a possible D gene (5 bases). The CDR3 covers 12 residues. The ends were cut back, 5 bases at V and 4 bases at J, with 9 bases in the middle. The CDR3 bases are TGTGCCAGCAGTCTCTCGGGGTACGAGCAGTACTTC. Translating gives CASSLSGYEQYF.

This chain links TRBV6-5 with TRBJ1-1, with D perhaps matching TRBD1 (6 bases). CDR3 length: 15 residues. Trimming took 1 base from V and 1 from J, leaving 10 bases between them. CDR1 MNHEY and CDR2 SVGAGI come from the germline V gene. In nucleotides, the CDR3 is TGTGCCAGCAGTTACTTCATACAGGGGAACACTGAAGCTTTCTTT. The encoded protein is CASSYFIQGNTEAFF.